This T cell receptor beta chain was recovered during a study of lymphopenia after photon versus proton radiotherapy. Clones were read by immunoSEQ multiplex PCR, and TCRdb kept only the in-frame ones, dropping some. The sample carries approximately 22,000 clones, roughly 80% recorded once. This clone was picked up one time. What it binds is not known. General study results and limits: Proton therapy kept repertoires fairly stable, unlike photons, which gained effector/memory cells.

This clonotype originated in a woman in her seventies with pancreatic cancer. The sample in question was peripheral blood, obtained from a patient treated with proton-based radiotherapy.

CDR3 bases: TGTGCCAGCAGTTACGGTGGGCGAGGGACCCAGTACTTC. Protein sequence: CASSYGGRGTQYF. The chain is built from TRBV6-5 and TRBJ2-5; D not resolved. CDR1 is MNHEY, CDR2 SVGAGI, per germline. The CDR3 runs to 13 residues. Trimming took off 2 bases at V and 7 bases at J, with 11 bases between the two ends.